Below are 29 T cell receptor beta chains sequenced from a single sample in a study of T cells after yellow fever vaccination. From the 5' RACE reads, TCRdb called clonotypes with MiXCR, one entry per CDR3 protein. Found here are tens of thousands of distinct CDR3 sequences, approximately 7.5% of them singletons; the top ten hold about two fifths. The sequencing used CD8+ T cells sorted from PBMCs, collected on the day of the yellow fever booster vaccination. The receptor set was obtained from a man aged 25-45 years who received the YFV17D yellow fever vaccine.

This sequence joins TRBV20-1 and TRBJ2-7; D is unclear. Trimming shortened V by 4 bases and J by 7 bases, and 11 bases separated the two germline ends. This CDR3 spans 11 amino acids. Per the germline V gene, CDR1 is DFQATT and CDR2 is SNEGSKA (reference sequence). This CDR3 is CSATEEWEQYF. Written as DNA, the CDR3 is TGCAGTGCTACTGAGGAGTGGGAGCAGTACTTC.

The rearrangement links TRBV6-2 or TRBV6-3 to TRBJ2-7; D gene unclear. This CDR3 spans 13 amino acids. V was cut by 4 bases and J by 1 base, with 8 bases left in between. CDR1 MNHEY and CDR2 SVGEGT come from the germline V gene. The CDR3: CASSSIGSYEQYF. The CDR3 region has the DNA TGTGCCAGCAGTTCTATAGGATCCTACGAGCAGTACTTC.

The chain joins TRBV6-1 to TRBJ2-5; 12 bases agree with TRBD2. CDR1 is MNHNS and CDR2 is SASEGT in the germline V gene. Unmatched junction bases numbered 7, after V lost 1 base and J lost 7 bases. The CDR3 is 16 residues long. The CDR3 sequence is CASSEGTSGIQGTQYF. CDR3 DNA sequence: TGTGCCAGCAGTGAAGGGACTAGCGGGATTCAGGGGACCCAGTACTTC.

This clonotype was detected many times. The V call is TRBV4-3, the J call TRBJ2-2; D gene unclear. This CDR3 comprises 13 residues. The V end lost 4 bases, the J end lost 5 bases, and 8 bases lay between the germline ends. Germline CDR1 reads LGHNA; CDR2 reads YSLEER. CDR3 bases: TGCGCCAGCAGCCGCGGCGGTACCGGGGAGCTGTTTTTT. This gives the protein CASSRGGTGELFF.

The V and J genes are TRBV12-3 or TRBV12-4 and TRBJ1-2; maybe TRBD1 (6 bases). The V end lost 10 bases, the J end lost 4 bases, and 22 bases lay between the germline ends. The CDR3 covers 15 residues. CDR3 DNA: TGTGCCACAGCTACCTCAGGGGAGGATGCCTATGGCTACACCTTC. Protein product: CATATSGEDAYGYTF.

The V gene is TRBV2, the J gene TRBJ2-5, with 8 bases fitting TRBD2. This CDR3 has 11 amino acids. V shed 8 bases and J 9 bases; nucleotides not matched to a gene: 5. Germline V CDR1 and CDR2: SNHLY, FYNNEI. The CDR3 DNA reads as TGTGCCAGCCCAGCAGCGGGGGCCCAGTACTTC. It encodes CASPAAGAQYF.

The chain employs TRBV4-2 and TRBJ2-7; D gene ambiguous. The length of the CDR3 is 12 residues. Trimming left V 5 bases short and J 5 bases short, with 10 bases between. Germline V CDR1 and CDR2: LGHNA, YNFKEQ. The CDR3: CASSAQEHEQYF. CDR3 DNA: TGTGCCAGCAGCGCCCAGGAGCACGAGCAGTACTTC.

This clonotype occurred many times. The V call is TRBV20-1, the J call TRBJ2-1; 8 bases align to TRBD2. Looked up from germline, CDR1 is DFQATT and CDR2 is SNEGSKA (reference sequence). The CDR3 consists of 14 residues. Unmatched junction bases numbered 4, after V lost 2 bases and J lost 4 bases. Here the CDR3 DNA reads TGCAGTGCTAGAAAGCGGGGGAAATACAATGAGCAGTTCTTC. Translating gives CSARKRGKYNEQFF.

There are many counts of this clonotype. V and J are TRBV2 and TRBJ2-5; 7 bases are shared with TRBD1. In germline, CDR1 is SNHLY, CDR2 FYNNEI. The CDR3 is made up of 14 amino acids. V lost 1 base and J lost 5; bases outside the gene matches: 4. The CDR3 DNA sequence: TGTGCCAGCAGTGAAGTAACAGGGGAGGAGACCCAGTACTTC. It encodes CASSEVTGEETQYF.

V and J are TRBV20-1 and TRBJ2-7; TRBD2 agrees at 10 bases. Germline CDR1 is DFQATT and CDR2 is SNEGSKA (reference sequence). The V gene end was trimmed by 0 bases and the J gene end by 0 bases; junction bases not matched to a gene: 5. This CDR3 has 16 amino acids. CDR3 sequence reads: CSARDGSGRASYEQYF. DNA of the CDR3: TGCAGTGCTAGAGATGGGAGCGGGAGGGCCTCCTACGAGCAGTACTTC.

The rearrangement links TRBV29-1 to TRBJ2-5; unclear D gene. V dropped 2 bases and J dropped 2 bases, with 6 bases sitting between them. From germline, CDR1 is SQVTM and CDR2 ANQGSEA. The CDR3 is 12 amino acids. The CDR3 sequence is CSVESGQETQYF. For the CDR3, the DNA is TGCAGCGTTGAATCGGGTCAAGAGACCCAGTACTTC.

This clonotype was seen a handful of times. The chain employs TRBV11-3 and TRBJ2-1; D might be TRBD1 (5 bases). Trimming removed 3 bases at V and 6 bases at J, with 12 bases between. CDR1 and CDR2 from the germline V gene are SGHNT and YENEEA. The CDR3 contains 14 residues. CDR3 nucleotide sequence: TGTGCCAGCAGCTTGGCAGGGTTAGGCAATGAGCAGTTCTTC. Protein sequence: CASSLAGLGNEQFF.

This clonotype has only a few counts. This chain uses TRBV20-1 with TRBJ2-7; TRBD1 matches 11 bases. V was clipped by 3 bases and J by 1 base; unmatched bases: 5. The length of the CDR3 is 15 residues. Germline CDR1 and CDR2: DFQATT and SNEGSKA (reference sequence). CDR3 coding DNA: TGCAGTGCTAGTAAAAGGGACAGGGGGTCCTACGAGCAGTACTTC. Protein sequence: CSASKRDRGSYEQYF.

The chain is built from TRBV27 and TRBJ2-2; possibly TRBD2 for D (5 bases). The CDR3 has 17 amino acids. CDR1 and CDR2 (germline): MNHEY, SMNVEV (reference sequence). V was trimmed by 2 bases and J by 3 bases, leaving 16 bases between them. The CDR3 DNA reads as TGTGCCAGCAGTTTACTAGCCCCCTTTGTAGACACCGGGGAGCTGTTTTTT. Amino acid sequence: CASSLLAPFVDTGELFF.

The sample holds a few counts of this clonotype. CDR3 in amino acids: CASSPDEYEQYF. Here the CDR3 DNA reads TGTGCCAGCAGCCCTGACGAATACGAGCAGTACTTC. The chain recombines TRBV9 with TRBJ2-7; D call uncertain. The length of the CDR3 is 12 residues. The germline V gene encodes CDR1 SGDLS and CDR2 YYNGEE. Trimming left V 4 bases short and J 4 bases short, with 9 bases between.

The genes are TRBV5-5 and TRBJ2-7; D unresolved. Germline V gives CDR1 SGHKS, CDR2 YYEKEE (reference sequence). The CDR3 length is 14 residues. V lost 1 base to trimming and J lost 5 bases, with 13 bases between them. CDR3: CASSLWGRHNEQYF. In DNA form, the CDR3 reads TGTGCCAGCAGCTTGTGGGGTAGGCACAACGAGCAGTACTTC.

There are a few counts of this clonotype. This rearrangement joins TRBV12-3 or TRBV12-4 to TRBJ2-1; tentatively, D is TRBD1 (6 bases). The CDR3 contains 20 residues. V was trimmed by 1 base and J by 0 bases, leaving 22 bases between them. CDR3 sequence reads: CASSLGVGDKFVRSYNEQFF. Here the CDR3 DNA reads TGTGCCAGCAGTTTAGGGGTGGGGGACAAATTCGTTCGCTCCTACAATGAGCAGTTCTTC.

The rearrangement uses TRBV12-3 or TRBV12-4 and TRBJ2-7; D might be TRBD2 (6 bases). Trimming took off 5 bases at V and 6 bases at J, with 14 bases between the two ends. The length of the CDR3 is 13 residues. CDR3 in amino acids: CASSPGDVGEQYF. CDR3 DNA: TGTGCCAGCAGTCCGGGGGACGTGGGCGAGCAGTACTTC.

The CDR3 here is CASSLDYYEQYF. The CDR3 nucleotides are TGTGCCAGCAGCTTGGATTACTACGAGCAGTACTTC. The J gene is TRBJ2-7, the V gene TRBV7-2; D unclear. Germline V lookup: CDR1 SGHTA, CDR2 FQGNSA. This CDR3 comprises 12 residues. Between the trimmed V and J ends, which lost 3 bases and 3 bases, there was a span of 6 bases. Together with reference TRBV7-2 and TRBJ2-7, the CDR3 gives the full variable domain: GAGVSQSPSNKVTEKGKDVELRCDPISGHTALYWYRQSLGQGLEFLIYFQGNSAPDKSGLPSDRFSAERTGGSVSTLTIQRTQQEDSAVYLCASSLDYYEQYFGPGTRLTVT.

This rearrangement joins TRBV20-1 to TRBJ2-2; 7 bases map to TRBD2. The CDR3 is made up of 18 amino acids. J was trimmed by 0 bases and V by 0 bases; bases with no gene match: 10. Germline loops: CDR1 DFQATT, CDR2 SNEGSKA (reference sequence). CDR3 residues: CSARDRASGESNTGELFF. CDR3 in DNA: TGCAGTGCTAGAGATCGGGCTAGCGGAGAATCGAACACCGGGGAGCTGTTTTTT.

CDR3 DNA sequence: TGTGCCAGCAGTTATTTAACAGGGTCCTACGAGCAGTACTTC. As protein: CASSYLTGSYEQYF. The rearrangement joins TRBV12-3 or TRBV12-4 to TRBJ2-7, with D perhaps matching TRBD1 (6 bases). V was trimmed by 4 bases and J by 1 base, leaving 11 bases between them. This CDR3 has 14 residues.

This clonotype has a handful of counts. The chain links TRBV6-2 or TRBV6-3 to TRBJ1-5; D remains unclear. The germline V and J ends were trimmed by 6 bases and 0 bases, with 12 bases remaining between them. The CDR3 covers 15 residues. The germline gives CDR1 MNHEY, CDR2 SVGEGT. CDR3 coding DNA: TGTGCCAGCAGGTCGAAATACGCTAGCAATCAGCCCCAGCATTTT. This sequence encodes CASRSKYASNQPQHF.

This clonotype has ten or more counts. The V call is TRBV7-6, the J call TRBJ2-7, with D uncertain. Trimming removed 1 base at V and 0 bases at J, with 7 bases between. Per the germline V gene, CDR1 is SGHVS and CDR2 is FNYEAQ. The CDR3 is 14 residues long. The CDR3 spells CASSLGRVSYEQYF. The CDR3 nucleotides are TGTGCCAGCAGCTTAGGGCGAGTCTCCTACGAGCAGTACTTC.

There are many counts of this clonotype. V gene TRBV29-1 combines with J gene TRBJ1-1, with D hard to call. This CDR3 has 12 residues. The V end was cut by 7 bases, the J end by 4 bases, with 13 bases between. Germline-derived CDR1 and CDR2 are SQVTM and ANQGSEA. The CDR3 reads CSAHVGITEAFF. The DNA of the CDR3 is TGCAGCGCCCACGTAGGGATCACTGAAGCTTTCTTT.

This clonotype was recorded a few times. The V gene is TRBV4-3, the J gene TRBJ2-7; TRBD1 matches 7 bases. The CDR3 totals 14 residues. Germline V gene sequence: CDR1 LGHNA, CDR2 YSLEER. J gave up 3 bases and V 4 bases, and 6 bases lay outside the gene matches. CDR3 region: CASSLRQGNYEQYF. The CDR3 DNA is TGCGCCAGCAGCCTCCGACAGGGCAACTACGAGCAGTACTTC.

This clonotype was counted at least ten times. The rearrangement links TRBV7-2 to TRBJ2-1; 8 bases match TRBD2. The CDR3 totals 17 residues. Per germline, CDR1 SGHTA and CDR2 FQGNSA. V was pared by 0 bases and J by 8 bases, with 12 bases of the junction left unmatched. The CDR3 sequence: CASSLAGGGRLDYEQFF. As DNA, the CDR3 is TGTGCCAGCAGCTTAGCGGGGGGCGGGAGGCTTGATTATGAGCAGTTCTTC.

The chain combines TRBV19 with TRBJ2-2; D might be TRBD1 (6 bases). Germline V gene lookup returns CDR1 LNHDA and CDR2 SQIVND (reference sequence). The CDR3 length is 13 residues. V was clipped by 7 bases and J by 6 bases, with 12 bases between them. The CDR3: CASTGAVAGELFF. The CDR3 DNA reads TGTGCCAGTACAGGGGCCGTAGCCGGGGAGCTGTTTTTT.

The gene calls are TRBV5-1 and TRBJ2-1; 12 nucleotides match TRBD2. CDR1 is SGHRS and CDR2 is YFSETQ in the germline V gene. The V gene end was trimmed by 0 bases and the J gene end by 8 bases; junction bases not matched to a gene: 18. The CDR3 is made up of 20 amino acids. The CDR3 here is CASSLARLKLTSGSNDEQFF. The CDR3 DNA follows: TGCGCCAGCAGCTTGGCCCGATTGAAACTGACTAGCGGGAGTAATGATGAGCAGTTCTTC.

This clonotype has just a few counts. The CDR3 reads CASSEQGANEQFF. The CDR3 nucleotides are TGCGCCAGCAGTGAACAGGGGGCCAATGAGCAGTTCTTC. The chain couples TRBV10-1 to TRBJ2-1; 9 bases align to TRBD1. From germline, CDR1 is WNHNN and CDR2 SYGVQD (reference sequence). The CDR3 length is 13 residues. J was trimmed by 6 bases and V by 3 bases; bases with no gene match: 0.